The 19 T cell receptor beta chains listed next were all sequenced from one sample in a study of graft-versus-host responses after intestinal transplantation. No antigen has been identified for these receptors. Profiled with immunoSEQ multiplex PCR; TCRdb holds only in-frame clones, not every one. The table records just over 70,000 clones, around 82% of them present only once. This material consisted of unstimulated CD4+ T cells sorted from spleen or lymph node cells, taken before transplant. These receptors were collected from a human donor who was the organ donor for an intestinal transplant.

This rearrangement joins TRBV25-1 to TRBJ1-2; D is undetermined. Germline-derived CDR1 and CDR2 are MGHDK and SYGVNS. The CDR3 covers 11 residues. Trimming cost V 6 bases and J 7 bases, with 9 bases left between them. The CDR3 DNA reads TGTGCCAGCAGCGTCGGTTTTGGCTACACCTTC. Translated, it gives CASSVGFGYTF.

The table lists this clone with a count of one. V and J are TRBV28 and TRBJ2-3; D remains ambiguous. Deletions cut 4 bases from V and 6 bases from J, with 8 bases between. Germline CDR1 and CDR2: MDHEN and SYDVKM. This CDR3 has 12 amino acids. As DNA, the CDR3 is TGTGCCAGCAGTTCCTCTTTGGATACGCAGTATTTT. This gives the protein CASSSSLDTQYF.

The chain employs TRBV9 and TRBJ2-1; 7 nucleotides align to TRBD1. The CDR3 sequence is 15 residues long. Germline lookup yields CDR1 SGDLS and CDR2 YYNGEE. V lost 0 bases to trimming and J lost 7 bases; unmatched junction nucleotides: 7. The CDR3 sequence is CASSVAMAGGNEQFF. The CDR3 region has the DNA TGTGCCAGCAGCGTAGCTATGGCAGGGGGTAATGAGCAGTTCTTC.

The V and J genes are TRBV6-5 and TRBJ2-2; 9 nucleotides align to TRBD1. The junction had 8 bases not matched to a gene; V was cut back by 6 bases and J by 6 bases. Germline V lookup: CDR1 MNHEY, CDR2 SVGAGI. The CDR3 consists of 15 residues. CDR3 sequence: CASRTGTGNAGELFF. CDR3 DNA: TGTGCCAGCAGGACCGGGACAGGGAATGCCGGGGAGCTGTTTTTT.

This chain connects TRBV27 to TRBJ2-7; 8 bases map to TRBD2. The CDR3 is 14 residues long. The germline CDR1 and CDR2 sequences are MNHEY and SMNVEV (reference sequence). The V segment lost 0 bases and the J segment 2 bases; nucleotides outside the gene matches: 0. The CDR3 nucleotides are TGTGCCAGCAGTTTATCAGCGGGGGCCTACGAGCAGTACGTC. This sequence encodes CASSLSAGAYEQYV.

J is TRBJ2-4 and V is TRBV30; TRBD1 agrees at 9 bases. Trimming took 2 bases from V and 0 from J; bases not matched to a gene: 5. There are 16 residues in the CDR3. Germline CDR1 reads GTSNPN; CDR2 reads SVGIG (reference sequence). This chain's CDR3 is CAWSRGQGLAKNIQYF. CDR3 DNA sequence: TGTGCCTGGAGTAGGGGACAGGGACTAGCCAAAAACATTCAGTACTTC.

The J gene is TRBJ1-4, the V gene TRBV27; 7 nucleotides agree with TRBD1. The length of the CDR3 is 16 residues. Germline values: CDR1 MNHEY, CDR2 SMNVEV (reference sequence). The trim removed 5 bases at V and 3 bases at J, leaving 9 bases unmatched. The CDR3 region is CASSTNRGLANEKLFF. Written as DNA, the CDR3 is TGTGCCAGCAGTACAAACAGGGGCCTTGCTAATGAAAAACTGTTTTTT.

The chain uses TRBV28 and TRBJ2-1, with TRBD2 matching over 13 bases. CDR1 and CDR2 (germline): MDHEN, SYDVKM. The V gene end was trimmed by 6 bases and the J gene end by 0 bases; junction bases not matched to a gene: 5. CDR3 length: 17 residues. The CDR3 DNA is TGTGCCAGCAGGGGACTAGCGGGGTTGAGCTCCTACAATGAGCAGTTCTTC. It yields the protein CASRGLAGLSSYNEQFF.

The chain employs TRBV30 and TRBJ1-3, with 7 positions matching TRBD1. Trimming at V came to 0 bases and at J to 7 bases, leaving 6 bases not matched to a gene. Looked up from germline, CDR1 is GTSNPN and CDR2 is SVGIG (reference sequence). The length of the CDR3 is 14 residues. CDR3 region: CAWSVTGVGNTIYF. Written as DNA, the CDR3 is TGTGCCTGGAGTGTAACAGGGGTGGGGAACACCATATATTTT.

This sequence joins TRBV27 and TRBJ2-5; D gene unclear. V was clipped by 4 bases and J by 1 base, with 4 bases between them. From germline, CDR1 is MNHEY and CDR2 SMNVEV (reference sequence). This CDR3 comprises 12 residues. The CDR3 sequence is CASSSLQETQYF. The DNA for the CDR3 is TGTGCCAGCAGTTCCCTCCAAGAGACCCAGTACTTC.

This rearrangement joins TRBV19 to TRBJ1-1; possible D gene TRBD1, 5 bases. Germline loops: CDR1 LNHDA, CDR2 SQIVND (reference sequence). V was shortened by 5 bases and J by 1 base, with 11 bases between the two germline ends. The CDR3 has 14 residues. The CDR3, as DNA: TGTGCCAGTAGTGTCGATGGGGCGAACACTGAAGCTTTCTTT. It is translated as CASSVDGANTEAFF.

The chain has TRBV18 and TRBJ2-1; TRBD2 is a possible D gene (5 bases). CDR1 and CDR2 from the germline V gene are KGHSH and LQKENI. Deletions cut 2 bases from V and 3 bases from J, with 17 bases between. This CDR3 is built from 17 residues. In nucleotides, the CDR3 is TGTGCCAGCTCACCAGTATTAGCGACGGAGAACTACAATGAGCAGTTCTTC. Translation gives CASSPVLATENYNEQFF.

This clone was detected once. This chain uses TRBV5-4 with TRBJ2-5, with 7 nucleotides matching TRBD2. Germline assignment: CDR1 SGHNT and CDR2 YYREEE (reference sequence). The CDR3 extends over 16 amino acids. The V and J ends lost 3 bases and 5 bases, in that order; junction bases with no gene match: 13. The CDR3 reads CASSYFFAGEDETQYF. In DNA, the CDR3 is TGTGCCAGCAGCTACTTCTTCGCGGGGGAGGATGAGACCCAGTACTTC.

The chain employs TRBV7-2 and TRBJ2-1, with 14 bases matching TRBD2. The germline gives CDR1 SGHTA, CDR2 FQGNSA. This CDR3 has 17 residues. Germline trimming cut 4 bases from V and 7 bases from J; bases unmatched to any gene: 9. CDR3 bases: TGTGCCAGCAGCTCGCGGACTAGCGGGGGGAGGTCTAATGAGCAGTTCTTC. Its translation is CASSSRTSGGRSNEQFF.

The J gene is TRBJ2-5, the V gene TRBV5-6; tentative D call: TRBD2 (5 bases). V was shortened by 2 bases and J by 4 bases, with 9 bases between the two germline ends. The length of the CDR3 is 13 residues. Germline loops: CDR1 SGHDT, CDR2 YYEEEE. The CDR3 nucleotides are TGTGCCAGCAGCTTTGGAGGCGGAGAGACCCAGTACTTC. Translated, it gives CASSFGGGETQYF.

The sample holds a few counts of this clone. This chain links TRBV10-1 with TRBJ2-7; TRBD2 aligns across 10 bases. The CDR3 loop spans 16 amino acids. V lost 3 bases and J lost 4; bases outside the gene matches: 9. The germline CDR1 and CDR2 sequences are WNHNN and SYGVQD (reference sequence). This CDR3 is CASSESLAGAFYEQYV. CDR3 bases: TGCGCCAGCAGTGAATCTCTAGCGGGGGCCTTTTACGAGCAGTACGTC.

The CDR3 is CASSQARDRGNSNQPQHF. Written as DNA, the CDR3 is TGTGCCAGCAGCCAAGCCCGGGACAGGGGAAATAGCAATCAGCCCCAGCATTTT. The chain recombines TRBV4-2 with TRBJ1-5, with 10 bases lining up with TRBD1. Germline-derived CDR1 and CDR2 are LGHNA and YNFKEQ. The J segment lost 0 bases and the V segment lost 1 base, leaving 6 bases of the junction unmatched. This CDR3 comprises 18 residues.

The CDR3 nucleotides are TGTGCCACCAGCAGAGAAACCGGGACACTAGGGGTTTATGGCTACACCTTC. Its translation: CATSRETGTLGVYGYTF. This chain joins TRBV15 and TRBJ1-2; tentatively, D is TRBD1 (6 bases). Germline V lookup: CDR1 LNHNV, CDR2 YYDKDF (reference sequence). The CDR3 extends over 17 amino acids. V lost 0 bases and J 5 bases, leaving 19 bases between the germline ends.

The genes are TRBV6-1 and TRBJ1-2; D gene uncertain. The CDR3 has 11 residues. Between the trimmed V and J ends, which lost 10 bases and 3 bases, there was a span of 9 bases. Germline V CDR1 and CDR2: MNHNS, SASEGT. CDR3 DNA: TGTGCCACCTTAGAGGACTATGGCTACACCTTC. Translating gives CATLEDYGYTF.